Presented here are 25 T cell receptor beta chains from one specimen sequenced in a study of blood T cell repertoires in COVID-19. Sequencing used immunoSEQ multiplex PCR; TCRdb keeps in-frame clones, though not all of them. The sample includes about 190,000 clones, approximately 78% of them seen just once. The source material was peripheral blood. These receptors were obtained from an elderly woman with active or convalescent COVID-19.

The gene calls are TRBV19 and TRBJ1-2; 7 positions agree with TRBD1. CDR3 length: 16 amino acids. The trim removed 4 bases at V and 9 bases at J, leaving 17 bases unmatched. The germline V gene has CDR1 LNHDA and CDR2 SQIVND (reference sequence). The CDR3 nucleotides are TGTGCCAGTAGTAAACAACGGGACAGCGGGAGAGCGAGCTACACCTTC. Protein product: CASSKQRDSGRASYTF.

The gene calls are TRBV28 and TRBJ1-2, with a weak D call TRBD1 (5 bases). V was trimmed by 7 bases and J by 5 bases, leaving 8 bases between them. The germline V gene encodes CDR1 MDHEN and CDR2 SYDVKM. The length of the CDR3 is 11 residues. CDR3 nucleotide sequence: TGTGCCAGCACAGGGAGGTATGGCTACACCTTC. The encoded protein is CASTGRYGYTF.

V and J are TRBV5-6 and TRBJ1-5; D possibly corresponds to TRBD1 (6 bases). CDR1 and CDR2 from the germline V gene are SGHDT and YYEEEE. CDR3 length: 16 amino acids. V gave up 0 bases and J gave up 3 bases, with 13 bases separating them. CDR3 region: CASSLGYTGYNQPQHF. The DNA of the CDR3 is TGTGCCAGCAGCTTGGGTTATACAGGGTACAATCAGCCCCAGCATTTT.

This clone showed up just once. This sequence joins TRBV30 and TRBJ1-5; D unclear. The CDR3 extends over 14 amino acids. CDR1 GTSNPN and CDR2 SVGIG come from the germline V gene (reference sequence). CDR3: CACTVGRVNQPQHF. The CDR3 DNA reads as TGTGCGTGCACCGTGGGCAGAGTCAATCAGCCCCAGCATTTT.

This clone has more than one count but fewer than ten. The chain employs TRBV5-1 and TRBJ2-3; possible D gene TRBD2, 5 bases. Trimming removed 4 bases from V and 0 bases from J, with 15 bases in between. Germline V gene lookup returns CDR1 SGHRS and CDR2 YFSETQ. The CDR3 loop spans 16 amino acids. The DNA for the CDR3 is TGCGCCAGCAGCCCCGAAGGGAGCGCAAGCACAGATACGCAGTATTTT. Translating gives CASSPEGSASTDTQYF.

Here the CDR3 reads CASSLRLGTGNYGYTF. The CDR3 nucleotides are TGTGCCAGCAGCCTAAGACTCGGGACAGGCAACTATGGCTACACCTTC. This chain joins TRBV3-1 (or the pseudogene TRBV3-2) and TRBJ1-2, with 8 bases aligning to TRBD1. The CDR3 totals 16 residues. Looked up from germline, CDR1 is LGHDT and CDR2 is YNNKEL (reference sequence). Trimming cost V 4 bases and J 2 bases; bases outside gene matches: 9.

CDR3 amino acids: CASSSPTGSYGYTF. CDR3 sequence (DNA): TGTGCCAGCAGTTCCCCCACAGGGAGCTATGGCTACACCTTC. J is TRBJ1-2 and V is TRBV28, with D possibly being TRBD1 (6 bases). The CDR3 runs 14 residues. V was shortened by 4 bases and J by 4 bases, with 13 bases between the two germline ends. Per the germline V gene, CDR1 is MDHEN and CDR2 is SYDVKM.

The chain employs TRBV29-1 and TRBJ2-7; TRBD1 might be the D (6 bases). The V end lost 6 bases, the J end lost 5 bases, and 11 bases lay between the germline ends. The CDR3 runs to 11 residues. Germline values: CDR1 SQVTM, CDR2 ANQGSEA. CDR3 sequence: CSVYTGNEQYF. DNA of the CDR3: TGCAGCGTCTACACAGGGAACGAGCAGTACTTC.

The rearrangement links TRBV5-5 to TRBJ1-2; D is unclear. The V gene lost 1 base and the J gene lost 3 bases, with 7 bases spanning the gap. The germline CDR1 and CDR2 sequences are SGHKS and YYEKEE (reference sequence). This CDR3 contains 13 residues. The CDR3 here is CASSLIGDYGYTF. The DNA for the CDR3 is TGTGCCAGCAGCTTGATCGGTGACTATGGCTACACCTTC.

The gene calls are TRBV27 and TRBJ2-5; 9 positions agree with TRBD1. The CDR3 loop spans 13 amino acids. V lost 8 bases and J lost 5; bases outside the gene matches: 6. Per the germline V gene, CDR1 is MNHEY and CDR2 is SMNVEV (reference sequence). The CDR3 loop is CASGRTGAETQYF. DNA of the CDR3: TGTGCCAGCGGAAGGACAGGGGCGGAGACCCAGTACTTC.

The chain couples TRBV27 to TRBJ1-6, with 7 bases fitting TRBD1. Looked up from germline, CDR1 is MNHEY and CDR2 is SMNVEV (reference sequence). J lost 7 bases, V lost 3 bases, and 6 bases had no gene match. This CDR3 is 15 amino acids long. The CDR3 sequence is CASSFGEQGNSPLHF. CDR3 sequence (DNA): TGTGCCAGCAGTTTTGGGGAACAGGGGAATTCACCCCTCCACTTT.

A note on this clone: One junction end does not reproduce the germline sequence, and a read error may be involved. This chain links TRBV11-3 with TRBJ2-1; 11 nucleotides agree with TRBD2. CDR3 length: 14 residues. CDR1 and CDR2 from the germline V gene are SGHNT and YENEEA. In DNA, the CDR3 is TGTGCCAGCAGTCCCGCGGATAGCGGGGGGGCCCCCGTCTTC. It yields the protein CASSPADSGGAPVF.

V is TRBV13 and J is TRBJ2-3; 15 nucleotides agree with TRBD2. Germline V gene lookup returns CDR1 PRHDT and CDR2 FYEKMQ (reference sequence). CDR3 length equals 17 residues. V was pared by 3 bases and J by 5 bases, with 6 bases of the junction left unmatched. DNA for the CDR3: TGTGCCAGCAGCTTTGGACTAGCGGGGGGGCAGGGAGATACGCAGTATTTT. Its protein is CASSFGLAGGQGDTQYF.

The chain employs TRBV7-2 and TRBJ1-6; 7 bases line up with TRBD1. Losses at the gene ends were 5 bases for V and 7 bases for J; bases not matched to a gene: 8. This CDR3 has 15 amino acids. Per germline, CDR1 SGHTA and CDR2 FQGNSA. The CDR3 DNA reads TGTGCCAGCAGCCCAGGGGGACCAAACAATTCACCCCTCCACTTT. Translating gives CASSPGGPNNSPLHF. The full variable domain, with the rest looked up from reference TRBV7-2 and TRBJ1-6, is GAGVSQSPSNKVTEKGKDVELRCDPISGHTALYWYRQSLGQGLEFLIYFQGNSAPDKSGLPSDRFSAERTGGSVSTLTIQRTQQEDSAVYLCASSPGGPNNSPLHFGNGTRLTVT.

DNA of the CDR3: TGTGCCAGCAAGCAGGACAATCAGCCCCAGCATTTT. It translates to CASKQDNQPQHF. The V and J genes are TRBV12-3 or TRBV12-4 and TRBJ1-5, with D hard to call. The CDR3 has 12 amino acids. The ends were cut back, 7 bases at V and 3 bases at J, with 7 bases in the middle.

This clone was counted many times. The CDR3 coding sequence is TGCGCCAGCAGCTTAACCGGGACAGCTTACGAGCAGTACTTC. Protein product: CASSLTGTAYEQYF. The chain uses TRBV5-1 and TRBJ2-7, with 7 nucleotides matching TRBD1. The length of the CDR3 is 14 residues. V was clipped by 2 bases and J by 4 bases; unmatched bases: 6. The germline V gene has CDR1 SGHRS and CDR2 YFSETQ. The whole variable domain, remainder taken from reference TRBV5-1 and TRBJ2-7, is KAGVTQTPRYLIKTRGQQVTLSCSPISGHRSVSWYQQTPGQGLQFLFEYFSETQRNKGNFPGRFSGRQFSNSRSEMNVSTLELGDSALYLCASSLTGTAYEQYFGPGTRLTVT.

The chain joins TRBV10-2 to TRBJ2-3; TRBD1 agrees at 9 bases. The CDR3 spans 16 residues. Germline CDR1 WSHSY, CDR2 SAAADI. Trimming removed 6 bases from V and 5 bases from J; junction bases left unmatched: 12. CDR3 region: CASRADRGLRGDTQYF. DNA of the CDR3: TGCGCCAGCAGGGCGGACAGGGGCCTTCGTGGAGATACGCAGTATTTT.

The sample holds a few counts of this clone. The chain employs TRBV3-1 (or the pseudogene TRBV3-2) and TRBJ2-1, with 9 bases aligning to TRBD1. V trimming: 4 bases; J trimming: 2 bases; junction bases outside the gene matches: 3. This CDR3 contains 15 residues. Germline CDR1 reads LGHDT; CDR2 reads YNNKEL (reference sequence). In DNA, the CDR3 is TGTGCCAGCAGCCCTCGACAGGGGGCCTACAATGAGCAGTTCTTC. Translated, it gives CASSPRQGAYNEQFF.

The CDR3 region has the DNA TGTGCCAGCAGGGACTGGTCTGGAAACACCATATATTTT. This codes for CASRDWSGNTIYF. The V call is TRBV5-4, the J call TRBJ1-3; no clear D. Trimming removed 5 bases at V and 1 base at J, with 7 bases between. CDR3 length: 13 residues. Per germline, CDR1 SGHNT and CDR2 YYREEE (reference sequence). The full variable domain, its missing parts supplied by reference TRBV5-4 and TRBJ1-3, is ETGVTQSPTHLIKTRGQQVTLRCSSQSGHNTVSWYQQALGQGPQFIFQYYREEENGRGNFPPRFSGLQFPNYSSELNVNALELDDSALYLCASRDWSGNTIYFGEGSWLTVV.

V gene TRBV5-1 combines with J gene TRBJ2-1; D is unclear. The V gene's germline CDR1 is SGHRS and CDR2 YFSETQ. This CDR3 region has 15 residues. V lost 6 bases and J lost 0, with 13 bases in between. The CDR3 DNA follows: TGCGCCAGCACCCCGACTCAAAGCTCCTACAATGAGCAGTTCTTC. Its protein is CASTPTQSSYNEQFF.

This clone came up a few times. The gene calls are TRBV7-9 and TRBJ2-7, with TRBD2 matching over 9 bases. This CDR3 is built from 14 residues. Per germline, CDR1 SEHNR and CDR2 FQNEAQ (reference sequence). J gave up 5 bases and V 3 bases, and 5 bases lay outside the gene matches. Written as DNA, the CDR3 is TGTGCCAGCAGCTTTAGCGGGGGTTCGGACGAGCAGTACTTC. This translates into CASSFSGGSDEQYF.

This chain links TRBV11-2 with TRBJ1-2; 7 bases align to TRBD1. The CDR3 is made up of 15 amino acids. The junction had 2 bases not matched to a gene; V was cut back by 1 base and J by 0 bases. In germline, CDR1 is SGHAT, CDR2 FQNNGV. Written as DNA, the CDR3 is TGTGCCAGCAGCTTAGCAGGGGGAGCTAACTATGGCTACACCTTC. It codes for CASSLAGGANYGYTF. Combining the CDR3 with reference TRBV11-2 and TRBJ1-2 gives the whole variable domain EAGVAQSPRYKIIEKRQSVAFWCNPISGHATLYWYQQILGQGPKLLIQFQNNGVVDDSQLPKDRFSAERLKGVDSTLKIQPAKLEDSAVYLCASSLAGGANYGYTFGSGTRLTVV.

This clone was found a few times. This sample includes further DNA sequences coding for the same CDR3. This chain uses TRBV7-2 with TRBJ2-3; maybe TRBD1 (7 bases). Trimming shortened V by 8 bases and J by 1 base, and 10 bases separated the two germline ends. CDR1 and CDR2 (germline): SGHTA, FQGNSA. The CDR3 spans 13 residues. CDR3 sequence reads: CASSRGGTDTQYF. The CDR3 coding sequence is TGTGCCAGCTCCAGGGGGGGCACAGATACGCAGTATTTT.

The gene calls are TRBV7-8 and TRBJ1-5; 9 bases map to TRBD1. The CDR3 loop spans 15 amino acids. The J segment lost 5 bases and the V segment lost 0 bases, leaving 2 bases of the junction unmatched. From germline, CDR1 is SGHVS and CDR2 FQNEAQ. In DNA, the CDR3 is TGTGCCAGCAGCTTAGCGACAGGGGGGCATCAGCCCCAGCATTTT. Translation: CASSLATGGHQPQHF.

J is TRBJ1-1 and V is TRBV7-2, with D uncertain. Trimming took 1 base from V and 3 from J, leaving 6 bases between them. CDR3 length: 13 residues. Germline values: CDR1 SGHTA, CDR2 FQGNSA. The CDR3 sequence is CASSLDPYTEAFF. CDR3 in DNA: TGTGCCAGCAGCTTAGATCCTTACACTGAAGCTTTCTTT.